Listed here is a single T cell receptor beta chain. Authors' analysis steps: Amplifying reference gene primers gave estimates of nucleated cell counts. Profiled with immunoSEQ multiplex PCR; TCRdb holds only in-frame clones, not every one. That table supplies the V and J calls and clone size; D and trimming were determined from the DNA. Altogether some 110,000 clones are present, around 86% being singletons, with the ten largest covering around 4.2%. Germline CDR1 and CDR2: MNHEY and SVGAGI. The CDR3 has 15 amino acids. The V segment lost 5 bases and the J segment 8 bases; nucleotides outside the gene matches: 10. This specimen belongs to a study of blood T cell repertoires in COVID-19. At the level of the study: From the United States, Italy and Spain came samples of acute and convalescent COVID-19. Nucleic acid was either cDNA or gDNA, and it came from T cells, B-cell-depleted T cells, or PBMCs.

The sequence derives from a man aged 35 to 55 with acute or convalescent COVID-19. The chain employs TRBV6-5 and TRBJ2-1; 9 nucleotides agree with TRBD1. The sequenced sample was peripheral blood. This CDR3 is CASSTTGTGLHEQFF. CDR3 in DNA: TGTGCCAGCAGTACAACCGGGACAGGGTTACATGAGCAGTTCTTC.